This T cell receptor (beta chain) emerged from a study of shared clonotypes between healthy human individuals. Profiling relied on immunoSEQ multiplex PCR, and the TCRdb table lists in-frame clones only, not all of them. Of 2,500,000 or so clones listed, roughly nine tenths are singletons. The germline CDR1 and CDR2 sequences are SGHRS and YFSETQ. The CDR3 is 14 residues long. The V gene lost 1 base and the J gene lost 1 base, with 7 bases spanning the gap. A word on this clone: Other DNA sequences within the sample encode an identical CDR3.

This chain joins TRBV5-1 and TRBJ2-3; D unclear. This receptor was taken from a man between 18 and 29 years old in good health. The sequencing sample was made of naive CD4+ T cells sorted from blood. Subset described: CD45RA+ positively selected. The CDR3 sequence: CASSLNPGTDTQYF. The CDR3 coding sequence is TGCGCCAGCAGCTTGAACCCAGGCACAGATACGCAGTATTTT.